This T cell receptor (beta chain) came from a study of response to subunit inactivated influenza vaccine. Points from the study as a whole: Each seasonal influenza vaccination, the authors suggested, recruits few new T cells.

The CDR3 sequence is 19 residues long. Germline values: CDR1 MNHEY, CDR2 SVGAGI. The junction had 6 bases not matched to a gene; V was cut back by 0 bases and J by 0 bases. From the RT-PCR reads, TCRdb called clonotypes with MiXCR, one entry per CDR3 protein. The sample holds some 480,000 distinct CDR3 sequences; 10% to 11% are singletons and the top ten take around 12%. Details on this clonotype: Antigen specificity is unknown.

The TCR sequence derives from a man between 45 and 60 years old who received an inactivated influenza vaccine. The chain has TRBV6-5 and TRBJ2-1, with TRBD1 identical over 12 bases. This specimen was PBMCs from blood, taken roughly 6 weeks after vaccination. Here the CDR3 DNA reads TGTGCCAGCAGTTACTCCAGGGACAGGGGGCATAGCTCCTACAATGAGCAGTTCTTC. It is translated as CASSYSRDRGHSSYNEQFF.